The next 5 T cell receptor beta chains were all read from a single sample in a study of Ad26.COV2.S vaccination and SARS-CoV-2 variants. Treatment described: around 19 received Ad26.COV2.S at low or high dose, single or two shots; 5 received placebo; per-sample allocation not given. Day 63 following the first vaccine or placebo injection was when the samples were taken. This table comes from immunoSEQ multiplex PCR, and its TCRdb copy is limited to in-frame clones, with some not included. The sample shows some 320,000 clones, 86% of them seen only once. The sequencing here drew on peripheral blood, taken in a trial of Ad26.COV2.S vaccine versus placebo. All receptors derive from a person aged 18-60 years who received the Ad26.COV2.S COVID-19 vaccine or a placebo.

The chain is built from TRBV11-2 and TRBJ1-5; D gene ambiguous. In germline, CDR1 is SGHAT, CDR2 FQNNGV. Trimming left V 6 bases short and J 4 bases short, with 16 bases between. CDR3 size: 15 residues. For the CDR3, the DNA is TGTGCCAGCAGTAAAGATGGCAGTTGGAATCAGCCCCAGCATTTT. Translation gives CASSKDGSWNQPQHF. Combining the CDR3 with reference TRBV11-2 and TRBJ1-5 gives the whole variable domain EAGVAQSPRYKIIEKRQSVAFWCNPISGHATLYWYQQILGQGPKLLIQFQNNGVVDDSQLPKDRFSAERLKGVDSTLKIQPAKLEDSAVYLCASSKDGSWNQPQHFGDGTRLSIL.

CDR3 sequence reads: CSADPGNEQYF. In DNA, the CDR3 is TGCAGTGCTGATCCGGGTAACGAGCAGTACTTC. This chain links TRBV20-1 with TRBJ2-7, with unresolved D. The germline V gene encodes CDR1 DFQATT and CDR2 SNEGSKA (reference sequence). This CDR3 has 11 residues. V lost 5 bases to trimming and J lost 5 bases, with 10 bases between them.

The CDR3 DNA is TGCGCCAGCAGCTCCGCCGGGGGTCCCTACGAGCAGTACTTC. The encoded protein is CASSSAGGPYEQYF. The V gene is TRBV5-1, the J gene TRBJ2-7; D possibly corresponds to TRBD2 (6 bases). CDR3 length: 14 residues. The germline V gene has CDR1 SGHRS and CDR2 YFSETQ. V shed 3 bases and J shed 2 bases, with 12 bases lying between them.

This clone was picked up a small number of times. V and J are TRBV7-2 and TRBJ1-2; no reliable D call. CDR3 length equals 13 residues. Germline V lookup: CDR1 SGHTA, CDR2 FQGNSA. Trimming removed 11 bases at V and 0 bases at J, with 13 bases between. The CDR3, as DNA: TGTGCCTCTAGGCGACCTCCTAACTATGGCTACACCTTC. It yields the protein CASRRPPNYGYTF.

This chain joins TRBV2 and TRBJ2-2, with D perhaps being TRBD1 or TRBD2 (6 bases each). The germline gives CDR1 SNHLY, CDR2 FYNNEI. Trimming took off 11 bases at V and 0 bases at J, with 13 bases between the two ends. The CDR3 runs to 14 residues. The CDR3: CAVPGDSNTGELFF. The CDR3, as DNA: TGTGCCGTCCCAGGGGACTCGAACACCGGGGAGCTGTTTTTT. Together with reference TRBV2 and TRBJ2-2, the CDR3 gives the full variable domain: EPEVTQTPSHQVTQMGQEVILRCVPISNHLYFYWYRQILGQKVEFLVSFYNNEISEKSEIFDDQFSVERPDGSNFTLKIRSTKLEDSAMYFCAVPGDSNTGELFFGEGSRLTVL.